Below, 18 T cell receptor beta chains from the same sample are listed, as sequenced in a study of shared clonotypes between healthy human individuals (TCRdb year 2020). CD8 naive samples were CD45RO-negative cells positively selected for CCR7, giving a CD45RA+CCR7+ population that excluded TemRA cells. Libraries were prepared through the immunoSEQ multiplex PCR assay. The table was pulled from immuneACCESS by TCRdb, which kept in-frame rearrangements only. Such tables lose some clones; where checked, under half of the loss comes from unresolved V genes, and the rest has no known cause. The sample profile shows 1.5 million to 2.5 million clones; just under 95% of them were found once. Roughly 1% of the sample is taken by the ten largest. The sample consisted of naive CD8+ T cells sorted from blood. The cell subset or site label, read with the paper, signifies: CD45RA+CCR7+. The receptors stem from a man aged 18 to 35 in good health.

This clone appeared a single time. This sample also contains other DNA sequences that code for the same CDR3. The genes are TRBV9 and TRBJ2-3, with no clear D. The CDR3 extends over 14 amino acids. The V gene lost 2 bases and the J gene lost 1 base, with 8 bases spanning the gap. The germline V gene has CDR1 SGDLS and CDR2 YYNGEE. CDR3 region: CASSVVEGTDTQYF. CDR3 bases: TGTGCCAGCAGCGTTGTAGAGGGCACAGATACGCAGTATTTT.

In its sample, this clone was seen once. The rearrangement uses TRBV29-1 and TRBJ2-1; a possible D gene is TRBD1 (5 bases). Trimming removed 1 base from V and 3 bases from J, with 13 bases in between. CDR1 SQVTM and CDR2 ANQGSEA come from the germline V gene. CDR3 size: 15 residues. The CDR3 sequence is CSVEGEIRVYNEQFF. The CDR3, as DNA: TGCAGCGTTGAAGGCGAGATCAGGGTCTACAATGAGCAGTTCTTC.

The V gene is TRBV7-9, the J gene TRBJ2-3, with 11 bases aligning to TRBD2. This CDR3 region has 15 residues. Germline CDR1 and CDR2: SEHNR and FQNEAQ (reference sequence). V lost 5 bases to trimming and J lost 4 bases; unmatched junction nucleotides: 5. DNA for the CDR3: TGTGCCAGCAGCCCCCAACTAGCGGGAGCAGATACGCAGTATTTT. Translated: CASSPQLAGADTQYF.

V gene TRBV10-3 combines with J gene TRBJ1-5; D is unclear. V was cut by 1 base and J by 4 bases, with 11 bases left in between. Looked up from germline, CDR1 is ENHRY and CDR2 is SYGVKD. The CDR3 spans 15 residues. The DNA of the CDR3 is TGTGCCATCAGTGAGTACGGCAGTGGTAATCAGCCCCAGCATTTT. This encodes CAISEYGSGNQPQHF.

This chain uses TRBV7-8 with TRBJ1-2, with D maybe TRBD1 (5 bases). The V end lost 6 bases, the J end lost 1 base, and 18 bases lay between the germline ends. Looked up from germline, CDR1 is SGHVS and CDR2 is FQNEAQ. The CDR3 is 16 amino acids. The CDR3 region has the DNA TGTGCCAGCAGGCGGGACCCGGGAACCCTTAACTATGGCTACACCTTC. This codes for CASRRDPGTLNYGYTF.

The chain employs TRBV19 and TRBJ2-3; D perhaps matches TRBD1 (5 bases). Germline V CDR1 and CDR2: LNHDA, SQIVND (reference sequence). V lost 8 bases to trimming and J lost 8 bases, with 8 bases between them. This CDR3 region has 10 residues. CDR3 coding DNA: TGTGCCAGTGATGACAGTACGCAGTATTTT. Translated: CASDDSTQYF.

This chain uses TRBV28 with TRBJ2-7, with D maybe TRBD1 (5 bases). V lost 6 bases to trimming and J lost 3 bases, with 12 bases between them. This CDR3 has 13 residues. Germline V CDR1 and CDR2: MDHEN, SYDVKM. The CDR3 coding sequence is TGTGCCAGCAGGCCGACAGAGCTCTACGAGCAGTACTTC. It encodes CASRPTELYEQYF.

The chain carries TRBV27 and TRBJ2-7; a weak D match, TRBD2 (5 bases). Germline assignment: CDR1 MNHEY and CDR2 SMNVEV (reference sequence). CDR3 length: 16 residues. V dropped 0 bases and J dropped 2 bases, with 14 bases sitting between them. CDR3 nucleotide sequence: TGTGCCAGCAGTTTATCGGTCGGGGAAAAAGCCTACGAGCAGTACTTC. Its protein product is CASSLSVGEKAYEQYF.

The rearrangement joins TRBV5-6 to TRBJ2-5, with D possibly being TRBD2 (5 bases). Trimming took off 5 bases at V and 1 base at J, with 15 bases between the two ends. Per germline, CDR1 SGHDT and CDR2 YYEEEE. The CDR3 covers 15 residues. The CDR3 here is CASRRLSAPQETQYF. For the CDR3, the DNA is TGTGCCAGCAGGCGACTTAGCGCCCCCCAAGAGACCCAGTACTTC. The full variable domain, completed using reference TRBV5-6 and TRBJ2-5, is DAGVTQSPTHLIKTRGQQVTLRCSPKSGHDTVSWYQQALGQGPQFIFQYYEEEERQRGNFPDRFSGHQFPNYSSELNVNALLLGDSALYLCASRRLSAPQETQYFGPGTRLLVL.

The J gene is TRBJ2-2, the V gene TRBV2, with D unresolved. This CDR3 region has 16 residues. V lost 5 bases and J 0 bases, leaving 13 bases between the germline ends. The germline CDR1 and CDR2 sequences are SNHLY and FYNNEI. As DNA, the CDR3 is TGTGCCAGCAGTCCCCTCGACTCTGCGAACACCGGGGAGCTGTTTTTT. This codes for CASSPLDSANTGELFF.

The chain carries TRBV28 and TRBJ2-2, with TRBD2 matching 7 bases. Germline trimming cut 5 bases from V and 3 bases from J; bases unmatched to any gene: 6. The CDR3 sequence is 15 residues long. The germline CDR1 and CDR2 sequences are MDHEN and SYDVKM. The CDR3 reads CASSTLAEDTGELFF. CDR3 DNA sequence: TGTGCCAGCAGTACGCTAGCGGAGGACACCGGGGAGCTGTTTTTT. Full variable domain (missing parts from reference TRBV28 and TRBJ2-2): DVKVTQSSRYLVKRTGEKVFLECVQDMDHENMFWYRQDPGLGLRLIYFSYDVKMKEKGDIPEGYSVSREKKERFSLILESASTNQTSMYLCASSTLAEDTGELFFGEGSRLTVL.

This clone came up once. The CDR3 region is CASRRSDETQYF. CDR3 DNA: TGTGCCAGCAGGCGGAGCGACGAGACCCAGTACTTC. The rearrangement links TRBV2 to TRBJ2-5; D is uncertain. V lost 6 bases and J lost 5, with 10 bases in between. Per germline, CDR1 SNHLY and CDR2 FYNNEI. This CDR3 is built from 12 residues. The whole variable domain, filled in from reference TRBV2 and TRBJ2-5, reads EPEVTQTPSHQVTQMGQEVILRCVPISNHLYFYWYRQILGQKVEFLVSFYNNEISEKSEIFDDQFSVERPDGSNFTLKIRSTKLEDSAMYFCASRRSDETQYFGPGTRLLVL.

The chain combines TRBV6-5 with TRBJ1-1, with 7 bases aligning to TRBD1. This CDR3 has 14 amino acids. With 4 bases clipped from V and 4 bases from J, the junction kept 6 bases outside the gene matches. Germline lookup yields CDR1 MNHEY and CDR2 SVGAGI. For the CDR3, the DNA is TGTGCCAGCAGTTCCCCCGACAGGGTCACTGAAGCTTTCTTT. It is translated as CASSSPDRVTEAFF.

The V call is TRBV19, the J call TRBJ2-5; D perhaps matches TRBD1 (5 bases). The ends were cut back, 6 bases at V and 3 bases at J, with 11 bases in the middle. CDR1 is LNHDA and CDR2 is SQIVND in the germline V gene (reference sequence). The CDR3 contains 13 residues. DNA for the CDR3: TGTGCCAGTAGCGACGACAGTGAAGAGACCCAGTACTTC. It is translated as CASSDDSEETQYF.

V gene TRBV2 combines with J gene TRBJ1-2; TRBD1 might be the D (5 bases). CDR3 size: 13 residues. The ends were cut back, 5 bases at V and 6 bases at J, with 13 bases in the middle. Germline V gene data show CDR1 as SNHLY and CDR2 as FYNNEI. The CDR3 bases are TGTGCCAGCAGTTTCAGAGGGGTGGATGGCTACACCTTC. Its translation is CASSFRGVDGYTF.

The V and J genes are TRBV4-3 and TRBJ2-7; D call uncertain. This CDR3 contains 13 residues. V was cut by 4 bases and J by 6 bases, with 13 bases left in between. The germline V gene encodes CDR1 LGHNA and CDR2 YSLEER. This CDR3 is CASSPGPTAEQYF. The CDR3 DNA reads TGCGCCAGCAGCCCAGGACCCACCGCCGAGCAGTACTTC.

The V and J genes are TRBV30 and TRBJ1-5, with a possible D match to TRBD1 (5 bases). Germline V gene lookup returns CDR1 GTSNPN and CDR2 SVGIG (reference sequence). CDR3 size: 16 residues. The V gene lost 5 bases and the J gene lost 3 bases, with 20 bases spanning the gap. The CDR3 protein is CAWSLQGLGPNQPQHF. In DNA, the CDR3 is TGTGCCTGGTCCCTCCAGGGTCTCGGTCCCAATCAGCCCCAGCATTTT. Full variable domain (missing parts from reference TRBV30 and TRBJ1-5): SQTIHQWPATLVQPVGSPLSLECTVEGTSNPNLYWYRQAAGRGLQLLFYSVGIGQISSEVPQNLSASRPQDRQFILSSKKLLLSDSGFYLCAWSLQGLGPNQPQHFGDGTRLSIL.

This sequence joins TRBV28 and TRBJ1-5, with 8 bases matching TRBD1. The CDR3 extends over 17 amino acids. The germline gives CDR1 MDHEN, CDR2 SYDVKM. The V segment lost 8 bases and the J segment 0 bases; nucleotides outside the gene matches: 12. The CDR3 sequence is CASGYTGGPYSNQPQHF. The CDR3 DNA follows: TGTGCCAGCGGATATACAGGGGGTCCGTATAGCAATCAGCCCCAGCATTTT.